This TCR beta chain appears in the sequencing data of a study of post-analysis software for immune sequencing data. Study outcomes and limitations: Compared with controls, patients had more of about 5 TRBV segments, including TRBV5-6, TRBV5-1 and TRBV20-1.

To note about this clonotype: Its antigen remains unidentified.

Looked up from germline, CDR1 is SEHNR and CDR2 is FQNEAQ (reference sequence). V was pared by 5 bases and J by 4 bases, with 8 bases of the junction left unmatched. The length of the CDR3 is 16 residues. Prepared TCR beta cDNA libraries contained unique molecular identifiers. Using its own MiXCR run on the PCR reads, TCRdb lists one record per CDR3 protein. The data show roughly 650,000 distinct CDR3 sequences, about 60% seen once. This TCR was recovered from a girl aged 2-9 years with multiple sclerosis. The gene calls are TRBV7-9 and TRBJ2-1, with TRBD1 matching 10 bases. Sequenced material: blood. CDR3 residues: CASSTDRGISYNEQFF. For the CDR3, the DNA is TGTGCCAGCAGCACGGACAGGGGGATAAGTTACAATGAGCAGTTCTTC. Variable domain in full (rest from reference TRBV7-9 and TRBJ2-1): DTGVSQNPRHKITKRGQNVTFRCDPISEHNRLYWYRQTLGQGPEFLTYFQNEAQLEKSRLLSDRFSAERPKGSFSTLEIQRTEQGDSAMYLCASSTDRGISYNEQFFGPGTRLTVL.